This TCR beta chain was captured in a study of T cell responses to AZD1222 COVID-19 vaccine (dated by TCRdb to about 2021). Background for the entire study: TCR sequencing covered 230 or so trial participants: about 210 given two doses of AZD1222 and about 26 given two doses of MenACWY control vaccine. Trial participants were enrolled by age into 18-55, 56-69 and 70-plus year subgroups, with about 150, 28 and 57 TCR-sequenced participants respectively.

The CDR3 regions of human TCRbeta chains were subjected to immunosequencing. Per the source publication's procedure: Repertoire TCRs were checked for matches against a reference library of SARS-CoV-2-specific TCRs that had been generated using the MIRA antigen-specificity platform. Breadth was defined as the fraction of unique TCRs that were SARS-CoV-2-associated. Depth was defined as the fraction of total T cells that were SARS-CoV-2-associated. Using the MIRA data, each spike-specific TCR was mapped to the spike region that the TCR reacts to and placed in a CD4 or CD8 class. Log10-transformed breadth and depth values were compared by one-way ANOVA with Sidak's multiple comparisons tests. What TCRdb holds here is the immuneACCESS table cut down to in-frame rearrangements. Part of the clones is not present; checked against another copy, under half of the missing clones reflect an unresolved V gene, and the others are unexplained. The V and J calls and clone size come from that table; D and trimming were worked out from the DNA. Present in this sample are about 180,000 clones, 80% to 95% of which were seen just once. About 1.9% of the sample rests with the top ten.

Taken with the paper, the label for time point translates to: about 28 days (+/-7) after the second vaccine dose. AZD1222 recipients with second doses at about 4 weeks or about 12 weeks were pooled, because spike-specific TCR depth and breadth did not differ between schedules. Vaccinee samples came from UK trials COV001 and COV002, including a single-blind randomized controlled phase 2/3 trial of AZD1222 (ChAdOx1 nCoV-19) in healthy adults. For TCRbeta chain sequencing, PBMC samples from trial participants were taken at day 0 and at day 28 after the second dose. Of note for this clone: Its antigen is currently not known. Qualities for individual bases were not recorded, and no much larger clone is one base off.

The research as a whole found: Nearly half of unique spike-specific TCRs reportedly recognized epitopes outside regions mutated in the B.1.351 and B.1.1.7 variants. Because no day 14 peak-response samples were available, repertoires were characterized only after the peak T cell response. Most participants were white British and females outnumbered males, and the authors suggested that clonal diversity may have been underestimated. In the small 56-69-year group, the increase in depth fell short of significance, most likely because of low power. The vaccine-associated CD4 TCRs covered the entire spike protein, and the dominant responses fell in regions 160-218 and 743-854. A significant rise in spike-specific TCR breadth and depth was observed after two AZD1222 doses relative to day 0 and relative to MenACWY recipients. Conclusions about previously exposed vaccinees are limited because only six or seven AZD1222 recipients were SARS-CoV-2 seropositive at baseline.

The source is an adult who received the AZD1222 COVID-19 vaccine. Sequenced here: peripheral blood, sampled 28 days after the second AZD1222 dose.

The base sequence is TGTGCCAGCAGTACAGGGTTGGTCGGCAATCAGCCCCAGCATTTT. It codes for CASSTGLVGNQPQHF. The V gene is TRBV2 and the J gene is TRBJ1-5, and possibly TRBD1, on 6 matching bases. The CDR3 has 15 amino acids, counting the end cysteine and phenylalanine. Of all the DNA, just the CDR3 is kept, 45 bases in frame from base 1. According to the germline V gene, CDR1 reads SNHLY and CDR2 reads FYNNEI. At the junction V is shortened by 5 bases and J by 2 bases, with 13 bases in between.